The 30 T cell receptor beta chains listed next were all sequenced from one sample in a study of CXCR3-negative and CXCR3-positive naive CD8 T cells. The authors prepared UMI-labeled TRB cDNA libraries by 5' RACE. TCRdb re-called the 5' RACE reads and catalogs CDR3 proteins one per entry, DNA excluded. Here the sample table reports about 39,000 distinct CDR3 sequences. Sequencing was carried out using memory CD8+ T cells from blood. These receptors all stem from a human donor in good health. Some clones in this sample may be carry-over from other donors' samples.

The CDR3 loop is CATSRGRGTGGTEAFF. The gene calls are TRBV15 and TRBJ1-1; the TCRdb D gene call, TRBD1, has no DNA to confirm it. In germline, CDR1 is LNHNV, CDR2 YYDKDF (reference sequence). The CDR3 contains 16 residues.

The chain has TRBV7-6 and TRBJ2-1; TCRdb outputs TRBD2, but without DNA this stays unchecked. The CDR3 has 19 residues. Germline CDR1 SGHVS, CDR2 FNYEAQ. This CDR3 is CASSSELAGGLSSYNEQFF.

The rearrangement links TRBV4-1 to TRBJ1-1; TCRdb lists TRBD1, though no DNA is available to test this call. This CDR3 contains 15 residues. Germline CDR1 and CDR2: MGHRA and YSYEKL. CDR3 region: CASSQEGQGGTEAFF.

The rearrangement uses TRBV20-1 and TRBJ2-2; TCRdb designates TRBD1, a call that cannot be tested without DNA. The CDR3 has 16 amino acids. Looked up from germline, CDR1 is DFQATT and CDR2 is SNEGSKA (reference sequence). The CDR3 sequence: CSARAPGTLNTGELFF.

This chain links TRBV12-3 or TRBV12-4 with TRBJ1-1; no DNA is available, so the TRBD1 call from TCRdb remains unchecked. The CDR3 extends over 11 amino acids. This CDR3 is CASRTTGPVFF.

The J gene is TRBJ1-4, the V gene TRBV7-6. Germline V gene data show CDR1 as SGHVS and CDR2 as FNYEAQ. CDR3 length equals 14 residues. CDR3 sequence reads: CASSFGGVNEKLFF.

The chain employs TRBV5-1 and TRBJ1-2; without DNA, the TCRdb call of TRBD1 cannot be checked. This CDR3 has 13 residues. Germline CDR1 is SGHRS and CDR2 is YFSETQ. The CDR3 spells CASSLWDRDGYTF.

The chain uses TRBV29-1 and TRBJ2-7. The CDR3 is made up of 13 amino acids. The germline V gene has CDR1 SQVTM and CDR2 ANQGSEA. The CDR3 region is CSVEVVGAYEQYF.

This chain joins TRBV4-2 and TRBJ2-5; TCRdb's D call, TRBD1, is unchecked because there is no DNA. This CDR3 has 14 residues. Germline V gene data show CDR1 as LGHNA and CDR2 as YNFKEQ. CDR3 loop: CASSQAGEQETQYF.

J is TRBJ2-7 and V is TRBV29-1; lacking DNA, the TRBD1 call made by TCRdb goes unchecked. This CDR3 is 12 amino acids long. The germline CDR1 and CDR2 sequences are SQVTM and ANQGSEA. The CDR3: CSAFHPGYEQYF.

The rearrangement uses TRBV29-1 and TRBJ2-1; the D call from TCRdb, TRBD1, cannot be confirmed without DNA. This CDR3 has 13 amino acids. CDR1 SQVTM and CDR2 ANQGSEA come from the germline V gene. Here the CDR3 reads CSVDRTGDNEQFF.

The rearrangement links TRBV9 to TRBJ2-1. Per the germline V gene, CDR1 is SGDLS and CDR2 is YYNGEE. CDR3 length: 15 amino acids. The CDR3 sequence: CASSVGDISYNEQFF.

The chain combines TRBV6-5 with TRBJ2-7; the D gene TCRdb calls, TRBD2, cannot be checked with no DNA. Germline lookup yields CDR1 MNHEY and CDR2 SVGAGI. The CDR3 contains 15 residues. CDR3: CASSYSAGGRNEQYF.

V and J are TRBV5-5 and TRBJ1-5. The CDR3 covers 18 residues. CDR1 is SGHKS and CDR2 is YYEKEE in the germline V gene (reference sequence). CDR3 sequence reads: CASSPSGGGTFGNQPQHF.

This clonotype is classed as medium-sized by frequency. The chain recombines TRBV20-1 with TRBJ1-2; absent DNA, TCRdb's TRBD1 call cannot be checked. Germline values: CDR1 DFQATT, CDR2 SNEGSKA (reference sequence). The CDR3 is 17 amino acids. The CDR3: CSARRTGGEAPNYGYTF.

V is TRBV27 and J is TRBJ2-7. Germline CDR1 reads MNHEY; CDR2 reads SMNVEV (reference sequence). This CDR3 has 16 amino acids. The chain's CDR3 is CASSPTWFGVGDEQYF.

This chain connects TRBV2 to TRBJ2-3; TCRdb outputs TRBD2, but without DNA this stays unchecked. CDR1 and CDR2 from the germline V gene are SNHLY and FYNNEI. The CDR3 covers 17 residues. The CDR3: CASSHHLLAGYTDTQYF.

The genes are TRBV6-1 and TRBJ1-5; the D call of TRBD1 rests on TCRdb alone, since no DNA is present to check it. The CDR3 extends over 18 amino acids. The germline V gene has CDR1 MNHNS and CDR2 SASEGT. This CDR3 reads CASSSPTTAGVDNQPQHF.

The CDR3 is CASSPGTLLGEQYF. The V call is TRBV7-9, the J call TRBJ2-7; the TRBD1 assignment by TCRdb is unverifiable without DNA. Germline V gene sequence: CDR1 SEHNR, CDR2 FQNEAQ (reference sequence). The CDR3 length is 14 residues.

The chain recombines TRBV28 with TRBJ2-5; TCRdb returns TRBD1, unconfirmable since there is no DNA. This CDR3 is built from 14 residues. Germline lookup yields CDR1 MDHEN and CDR2 SYDVKM. The CDR3 region is CASSLLQGQETQYF.

The V and J genes are TRBV12-5 and TRBJ2-1. Germline V gives CDR1 LGHNT, CDR2 FRNRAP. CDR3 size: 13 residues. CDR3 sequence reads: CASGPSDHNEQFF.

The chain recombines TRBV21-1 with TRBJ2-7; checking the TCRdb D call of TRBD1 is not possible without DNA. TRBV21-1 is recorded as a pseudogene. The CDR3 totals 17 residues. CDR3 sequence reads: CASSKSYRGQGAHEQYF.

The V gene is TRBV12-3 or TRBV12-4, the J gene TRBJ2-3; the TRBD2 assignment by TCRdb is unverifiable without DNA. The CDR3 has 16 amino acids. The CDR3: CASSQPAHRSTDTQYF.

The V call is TRBV20-1, the J call TRBJ2-7; TCRdb returns TRBD1, unconfirmable since there is no DNA. CDR3 length equals 14 residues. CDR1 and CDR2 from the germline V gene are DFQATT and SNEGSKA (reference sequence). CDR3 protein: CSARDRGSYYEQYF.

The V and J genes are TRBV15 and TRBJ2-5; TCRdb reports TRBD1, a call that lacks DNA to check it against. CDR3 size: 16 residues. CDR1 is LNHNV, CDR2 YYDKDF, per germline (reference sequence). The CDR3 reads CATSRFNHPGNETQYF. Drawing the rest from reference TRBV15 and TRBJ2-5, the complete variable domain is DAMVIQNPRYQVTQFGKPVTLSCSQTLNHNVMYWYQQKSSQAPKLLFHYYDKDFNNEADTPDNFQSRRPNTSFCFLDIRSPGLGDTAMYLCATSRFNHPGNETQYFGPGTRLLVL.

The chain carries TRBV7-8 and TRBJ2-5. This CDR3 region has 15 residues. The V gene's germline CDR1 is SGHVS and CDR2 FQNEAQ. CDR3 region: CASSLGPQVPETQYF.

The CDR3: CSVEGAGHNEQFF. This chain links TRBV29-1 with TRBJ2-1; TCRdb indicates TRBD1, and absent DNA this call remains unverified. Germline V CDR1 and CDR2: SQVTM, ANQGSEA. CDR3 length equals 13 residues.

J is TRBJ2-1 and V is TRBV12-3 or TRBV12-4; TCRdb designates TRBD1, a call that cannot be tested without DNA. The CDR3 runs 11 residues. The CDR3 here is CASGPGNEQFF.

The chain employs TRBV7-3 and TRBJ2-3. Per the germline V gene, CDR1 is SGHTA and CDR2 is FQGTGA. The CDR3 totals 13 residues. The CDR3 sequence: CASSLQSTDTQYF. Filled out from reference TRBV7-3 and TRBJ2-3, the complete variable domain reads GAGVSQTPSNKVTEKGKYVELRCDPISGHTALYWYRQSLGQGPEFLIYFQGTGAADDSGLPNDRFFAVRPEGSVSTLKIQRTERGDSAVYLCASSLQSTDTQYFGPGTRLTVL.

The CDR3 is CASSVRLAGGLSQETQYF. V and J are TRBV7-2 and TRBJ2-5; TCRdb proposes TRBD2, but this gene call is untestable without DNA. The CDR3 consists of 18 residues. The germline V gene has CDR1 SGHTA and CDR2 FQGNSA.